Listed here are 3 T cell receptor beta chains from one sample, sequenced in a study of T cell responses to AZD1222 COVID-19 vaccine. Clones were read by immunoSEQ multiplex PCR, and TCRdb kept only the in-frame ones, dropping some. The sample has about 100,000 clones, approximately 90% seen once; the top ten hold approximately 15%. This material consisted of peripheral blood, taken on day 0 of AZD1222 vaccination. The source of these receptors is an adult in good health.

This chain joins TRBV10-3 and TRBJ1-3; TRBD1 aligns across 7 bases. Germline V gene data show CDR1 as ENHRY and CDR2 as SYGVKD. The CDR3 totals 14 residues. Trimming at V came to 10 bases and at J to 0 bases, leaving 6 bases not matched to a gene. In DNA form, the CDR3 reads TGTGCCACGGCGGGGACAGACTCTGGAAACACCATATATTTT. Amino acid sequence: CATAGTDSGNTIYF.

The V call is TRBV4-1, the J call TRBJ2-7; tentatively, D is TRBD1 (6 bases). CDR1 is MGHRA and CDR2 is YSYEKL in the germline V gene. Trimming removed 4 bases from V and 0 bases from J, with 22 bases in between. This CDR3 is 18 amino acids long. The DNA of the CDR3 is TGCGCCAGCAGCCGAGAACCATCGGGACATCCCCTCTCCTACGAGCAGTACTTC. Its translation: CASSREPSGHPLSYEQYF.

CDR3 region: CASSLEEALPYEQYF. In DNA, the CDR3 is TGTGCCAGCAGCTTAGAGGAGGCGCTCCCCTACGAGCAGTACTTC. The rearrangement joins TRBV7-2 to TRBJ2-7; TRBD2 might be the D (5 bases). This CDR3 contains 15 residues. Germline CDR1 and CDR2: SGHTA and FQGNSA. The V gene lost 1 base and the J gene lost 2 bases, with 12 bases spanning the gap.